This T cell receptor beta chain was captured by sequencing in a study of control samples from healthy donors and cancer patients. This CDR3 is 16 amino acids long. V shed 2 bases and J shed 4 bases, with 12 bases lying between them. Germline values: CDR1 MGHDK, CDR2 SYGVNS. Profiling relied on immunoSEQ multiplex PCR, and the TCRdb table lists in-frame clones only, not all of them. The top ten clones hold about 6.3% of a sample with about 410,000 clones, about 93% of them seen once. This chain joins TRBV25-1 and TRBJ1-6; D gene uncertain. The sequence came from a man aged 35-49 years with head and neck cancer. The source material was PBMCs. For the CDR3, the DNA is TGTGCCAGCAGTGAAGAGGAGGGCTGGTATAATTCACCCCTCCACTTT. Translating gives CASSEEEGWYNSPLHF.